A selection of T cell receptor beta chains follows, all from one sample in a study of Ad26.COV2.S vaccination and SARS-CoV-2 variants. Libraries were prepared by immunoSEQ multiplex PCR; TCRdb keeps only in-frame clonotypes and omits some of them. The sample lists approximately 360,000 clones, 80% to 90% occurring once. The starting material was peripheral blood, obtained in a trial of Ad26.COV2.S vaccine versus placebo. The receptors stem from a person aged 18-65 years who received the Ad26.COV2.S COVID-19 vaccine or a placebo. Both conserved end residues are part of each CDR3. D genes are given only for firm matches. Size is stated for part of the rows, as once, few or many counts, or as a class when the clone is expanded.

>.|TRBD1|TRBJ1-2|TRBV10-3
TGTGCCACCAAGGAGGAGGGGGCGAGGGGCTACACCTTC
CATKEEGARGYTF
>.|TRBD1|TRBJ2-7|TRBV15
TGTGCCACCAGTCGCGGGACAGGGGGTTTCTACGAGCAGTACTTC
CATSRGTGGFYEQYF
>.|.|TRBJ2-1|TRBV3-1/TRBV3-2
TGTGCCAGCAGCCAAGCTGGGAGCTCCTACAATGAGCAGTTCTTC
CASSQAGSSYNEQFF
>.|.|TRBJ2-5|TRBV21-1
TGTGCCAGCAGCAAACGGAGGGGGAGGGAGACCCAGTACTTC
CASSKRRGRETQYF
>.|TRBD1|TRBJ1-2|TRBV7-2
TGTGCCAGCAGCATAGACAGGGATAGAGGCTACACCTTC
CASSIDRDRGYTF
>.|.|TRBJ2-7|TRBV5-1
TGCGCCAGCAGCTTCGGTCCACGAGGGGTGGTCGACGAGCAGTACTTC
CASSFGPRGVVDEQYF
>.|.|TRBJ1-2|TRBV7-2
TGTGCCAGCAGCTCCCCGTGGCAAGCTAACTATGGCTACACCTTC
CASSSPWQANYGYTF
>.|.|TRBJ2-5|TRBV6-5
TGTGCCAGCAGGCCCAGATTTGAGACCCAGTACTTC
CASRPRFETQYF
>.|.|TRBJ2-7|TRBV10-3
TGTGCCATCAGTGAGTCTCGGGCAGGGACCTACGAGCAGTACTTC
CAISESRAGTYEQYF
>.|TRBD1|TRBJ2-1|TRBV9
TGTGCCAGCAGCGTCGGACAGGTTTTTGGGAATGAGCAGTTCTTC
CASSVGQVFGNEQFF
>.|.|TRBJ1-2|TRBV6-5
TGTGCCACGACAGGCCGGGCTTATGGCTACACCTTC
CATTGRAYGYTF
>.|TRBD2|TRBJ2-1|TRBV11-2
TGTGCCAGCAGCGCCGGACTAGCGGAGTACAATGAGCAGTTCTTC
CASSAGLAEYNEQFF
>.|TRBD1|TRBJ1-1|TRBV19
TGTGCCAGTAGTACCGGGACAGGGGGTTTTATGTGGAACACTGAAGCTTTCTTT
CASSTGTGGFMWNTEAFF
>.|TRBD1|TRBJ2-7|TRBV15
TGTGCCACCAGCTCCGAACCGCCGGGACAGGGCTCCCACGAGCAGTACTTC
CATSSEPPGQGSHEQYF
>.|.|TRBJ1-5|TRBV3-1/TRBV3-2
TGTGCCAGCAGCCAAGCGGGTAGGGTGGGTCAGCCCCAGCATTTT
CASSQAGRVGQPQHF
>.|TRBD1|TRBJ1-1|TRBV2
TGTGCCAGCACCTTCAGGGGGGAGGCTGAAGCTTTCTTT
CASTFRGEAEAFF
>.|TRBD1|TRBJ1-5|TRBV6-6
TGTGCCAGCAGTTACAGCAGGGGGGGCAATCAGCCCCAGCATTTT
CASSYSRGGNQPQHF
>.|TRBD2|TRBJ2-5|TRBV11-3
TGTGCCAGCAGCCCCGGACTAGCGGGGTACCAAGAGACCCAGTACTTC
CASSPGLAGYQETQYF
>.|.|TRBJ1-3|TRBV27
TGTGCCAGCAGTTCTCAGGGCCGAAGGGGAAGATCTGGAAACACCATATATTTT
CASSSQGRRGRSGNTIYF
>few|.|TRBJ1-5|TRBV6-1
TGTGCCAGCAGTGAATCGGGGACAAGACAGCCCCAGCATTTT
CASSESGTRQPQHF
>.|.|TRBJ1-1|TRBV19
TGTGCCAGTAGTCGACGGAAGAACACTGAAGCTTTCTTT
CASSRRKNTEAFF
>.|.|TRBJ1-1|TRBV7-2
TGTGCCAGCAGCTTGTTAAGCGGAGAAGCTTTCTTT
CASSLLSGEAFF
>.|.|TRBJ1-2|TRBV5-6
TGTGCCAGCAGCTTGGATAGAATGGGCTACACCTTC
CASSLDRMGYTF
>.|.|TRBJ2-7|TRBV19
TGTGCCAGTAGTACTGACAGGTTGGCCCCCTACGAGCAGTACTTC
CASSTDRLAPYEQYF
>once|.|TRBJ1-2|TRBV2
TGTGCCAGCAGTGAGAGACGGGGCTACACCTTC
CASSERRGYTF
>.|.|TRBJ2-1|TRBV7-9
TGTGCCAGCAGCCCCCGACTCCCCAGGAGCTACAATGAGCAGTTCTTC
CASSPRLPRSYNEQFF
>.|.|TRBJ2-3|TRBV28
TGTGCCAGCAGTTTATCAGGGGACGCAGATACGCAGTATTTT
CASSLSGDADTQYF
>once|TRBD2|TRBJ2-1|TRBV24-1
TGTGCCACCAGTCTTAGCGGGAGGCCCTTGCAGTTCTTC
CATSLSGRPLQFF
>.|.|TRBJ1-4|TRBV5-1
TGCGCCAGCAGCTTGGGCCGGGGGGCCACTAATGAAAAACTGTTTTTT
CASSLGRGATNEKLFF
>.|TRBD1|TRBJ1-2|TRBV19
TGTGCCAGTAGTACGGGACAGTCCTATGGCTACACCTTC
CASSTGQSYGYTF
>once|TRBD1|TRBJ2-2|TRBV4-1
TGCGCCAGCAGCCCTACCTACGACAGGGGCACCGGGGAGCTGTTTTTT
CASSPTYDRGTGELFF
>.|TRBD2|TRBJ2-7|TRBV4-1
TGCGCCACCCTTCGGACTAGCGGGAGATCGCCCTACGAGCAGTACTTC
CATLRTSGRSPYEQYF
>once|.|TRBJ2-7|TRBV27
TGTGCCAGCAGCCCAATCGGGCCGCCACGATACGAGCAGTACTTC
CASSPIGPPRYEQYF
>.|TRBD1|TRBJ1-1|TRBV6-5
TGTGCCAGCAGTTTCGACAGGGACACTGAAGCTTTCTTT
CASSFDRDTEAFF
>.|.|TRBJ1-2|TRBV2
TGTGCCAGCAGTGCGACCCTGTTACGAGGCTACACCTTC
CASSATLLRGYTF
>.|.|TRBJ1-3|TRBV30
TGTGCCTGGGGGGGGGCAGGGTACTATGGAAACACCATATATTTT
CAWGGAGYYGNTIYF